This T cell receptor beta chain was recorded in a study of shared T cell receptors in the human thymus. The CDR3 has 13 amino acids. CDR1 is SSHAT, CDR2 FNYEAQ, per germline (reference sequence). Generated by immunoSEQ multiplex PCR, the TCRdb table keeps only in-frame clones and is missing some. This table holds hundreds of thousands of clones, 88% found once. In the case of this clone: One end of the junction fails to match germline, which may point to a read error.

This sample was shared with a second study, whose subject was human thymus T cells. That paper notes: Unrelated individuals had highly overlapping thymic repertoires, as reported in related research.

This receptor was identified in a boy less than two years old with a congenital heart defect. The sequenced material came from thymocytes. The rearrangement links TRBV7-7 to TRBJ2-7; 8 bases are a match to TRBD1. This CDR3 reads CASSPLFGTGQYF. CDR3 sequence (DNA): TGTGCTAGCAGCCCCCTGTTTGGGACAGGACAGTACTTC.